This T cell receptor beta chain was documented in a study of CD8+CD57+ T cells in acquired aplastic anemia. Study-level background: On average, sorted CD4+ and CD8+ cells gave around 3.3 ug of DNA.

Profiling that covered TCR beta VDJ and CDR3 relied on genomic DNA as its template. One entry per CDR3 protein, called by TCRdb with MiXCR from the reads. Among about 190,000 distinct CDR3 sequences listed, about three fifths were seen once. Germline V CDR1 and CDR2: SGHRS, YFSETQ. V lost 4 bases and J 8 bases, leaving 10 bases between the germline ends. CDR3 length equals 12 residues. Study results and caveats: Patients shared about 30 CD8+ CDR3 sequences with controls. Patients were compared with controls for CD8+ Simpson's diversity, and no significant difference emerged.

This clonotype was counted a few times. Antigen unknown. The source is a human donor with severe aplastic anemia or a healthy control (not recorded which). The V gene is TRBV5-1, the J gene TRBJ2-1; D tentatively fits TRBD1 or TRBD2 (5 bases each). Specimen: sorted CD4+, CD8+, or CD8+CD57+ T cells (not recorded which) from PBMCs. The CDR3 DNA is TGCGCCAGCAGCGAGGGGTGGGATGAGCAGTTCTTC. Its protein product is CASSEGWDEQFF.